The 14 T cell receptor beta chains below were found in one sample sequenced in a study of cytomegalovirus exposure and HLA in healthy donors. Primers included in the PCR were 60 Vbeta and 13 Jbeta primers. The data were produced by immunoSEQ multiplex PCR, yet TCRdb's version contains in-frame clones alone and is incomplete. The table has over 130,000 clones, 75% to 80% seen once. Sequencing was carried out using PBMCs. These receptors all come from a woman between 40 and 50 years old in good health and CMV-seropositive.

The table lists this clone with a few counts. The rearrangement uses TRBV5-4 and TRBJ2-3; D is perhaps TRBD2 (6 bases). V gave up 4 bases and J gave up 5 bases, with 20 bases separating them. The CDR3 is 16 amino acids. The V gene's germline CDR1 is SGHNT and CDR2 YYREEE (reference sequence). The CDR3, as DNA: TGTGCCAGCAGCAGGCCGGGACTCAACCCTCGAGATACGCAGTATTTT. The encoded protein is CASSRPGLNPRDTQYF.

This chain connects TRBV6-5 to TRBJ1-2; possible D gene TRBD1, 6 bases. Trimming removed 0 bases at V and 4 bases at J, with 12 bases between. Per germline, CDR1 MNHEY and CDR2 SVGAGI. This CDR3 comprises 15 residues. In DNA, the CDR3 is TGTGCCAGCAGTTACTCGGTACTGGGGGCCTATGGCTACACCTTC. This codes for CASSYSVLGAYGYTF.

The CDR3 nucleotides read TGTGCCAGCAGTCTGCGGACAGGGGACACTGAAGCTTTCTTT. Protein product: CASSLRTGDTEAFF. This chain uses TRBV6-1 with TRBJ1-1, with 9 positions matching TRBD1. The V gene's germline CDR1 is MNHNS and CDR2 SASEGT. V was pared by 5 bases and J by 3 bases, with 4 bases of the junction left unmatched. CDR3 size: 14 residues.

The J gene is TRBJ2-7, the V gene TRBV4-2, with 8 bases aligning to TRBD1. Germline assignment: CDR1 LGHNA and CDR2 YNFKEQ. This CDR3 has 14 amino acids. Trimming cost V 5 bases and J 4 bases; bases outside gene matches: 7. Here the CDR3 reads CASSVQGASYEQYF. The CDR3 DNA reads TGTGCCAGCAGCGTGCAGGGGGCTAGTTACGAGCAGTACTTC.

This chain links TRBV27 with TRBJ2-7, with 12 bases lining up with TRBD2. The germline V gene encodes CDR1 MNHEY and CDR2 SMNVEV (reference sequence). Trimming removed 4 bases from V and 7 bases from J; junction bases left unmatched: 8. The CDR3 loop spans 15 amino acids. As DNA, the CDR3 is TGTGCCAGCAGTTACCGACTAGCGGGAGAGGGGGAGCAGTACTTC. Its translation is CASSYRLAGEGEQYF.

This clone came up once. The rearrangement links TRBV25-1 to TRBJ2-1; D remains unclear. The CDR3 has 13 residues. V was cut by 3 bases and J by 7 bases, with 10 bases left in between. Germline V gives CDR1 MGHDK, CDR2 SYGVNS. The CDR3 bases are TGTGCCAGCAGTGAGGCAGGCCGGAATGAGCAGTTCTTC. Translated: CASSEAGRNEQFF.

The chain employs TRBV9 and TRBJ2-2; 7 bases line up with TRBD1. The CDR3 is 14 residues long. Germline lookup yields CDR1 SGDLS and CDR2 YYNGEE. The V gene end was trimmed by 3 bases and the J gene end by 4 bases; junction bases not matched to a gene: 3. The CDR3 DNA sequence: TGTGCCAGCAGCGCGACAGGGAGCACCGGGGAGCTGTTTTTT. It translates to CASSATGSTGELFF.

V is TRBV7-2 and J is TRBJ2-3; D is undetermined. The CDR3 loop spans 13 amino acids. With 5 bases removed from V and 2 bases from J, the gap between germline ends came to 8 bases. Germline V gives CDR1 SGHTA, CDR2 FQGNSA. DNA for the CDR3: TGTGCCAGCAGCCCACAAAACACAGATACGCAGTATTTT. Protein product: CASSPQNTDTQYF.

The chain links TRBV30 to TRBJ2-7; D might be TRBD2 (6 bases). V was clipped by 4 bases and J by 2 bases, with 15 bases between them. The germline V gene encodes CDR1 GTSNPN and CDR2 SVGIG (reference sequence). The CDR3 loop spans 14 amino acids. The CDR3 is CAWTGNSGAYEQYF. CDR3 coding DNA: TGTGCCTGGACAGGTAATAGCGGAGCCTACGAGCAGTACTTC. The full variable domain, completed using reference TRBV30 and TRBJ2-7, is SQTIHQWPATLVQPVGSPLSLECTVEGTSNPNLYWYRQAAGRGLQLLFYSVGIGQISSEVPQNLSASRPQDRQFILSSKKLLLSDSGFYLCAWTGNSGAYEQYFGPGTRLTVT.

This clone has just a few counts. The chain carries TRBV29-1 and TRBJ2-7, with 9 bases that match TRBD1. This CDR3 comprises 13 residues. Germline lookup yields CDR1 SQVTM and CDR2 ANQGSEA. After removal of 7 bases from V and 3 bases from J, the junction contained 7 bases not matched to a gene. CDR3 in DNA: TGCAGCGCTGCGGGACAGGGCCACTACGAGCAGTACTTC. This sequence encodes CSAAGQGHYEQYF.

J is TRBJ2-7 and V is TRBV6-7, with D unresolved. TRBV6-7 is given ORF status, its function remaining uncertain. This CDR3 spans 14 amino acids. V was trimmed by 11 bases and J by 0 bases, leaving 17 bases between them. The CDR3 spells CAARRLRSSYEQYF. The DNA of the CDR3 is TGTGCCGCGAGGCGACTGAGGAGCTCCTACGAGCAGTACTTC.

This chain connects TRBV28 to TRBJ1-2; D is uncertain. Trimming stripped 4 bases from V and 3 bases from J, with 9 bases between. The CDR3 is 13 amino acids. Germline assignment: CDR1 MDHEN and CDR2 SYDVKM. The CDR3 loop is CASSSPGYYGYTF. DNA of the CDR3: TGTGCCAGCAGTTCCCCGGGGTACTATGGCTACACCTTC.

This clone was observed once. This chain's CDR3 is CASSVEGGAGGRNEQFF. CDR3 DNA sequence: TGTGCCAGCAGCGTAGAGGGTGGGGCGGGAGGGCGTAATGAGCAGTTCTTC. This rearrangement joins TRBV9 to TRBJ2-1; TRBD2 matches 9 bases. V shed 0 bases and J 7 bases; nucleotides not matched to a gene: 11. Germline V gene sequence: CDR1 SGDLS, CDR2 YYNGEE. The CDR3 has 17 amino acids. The full variable domain, with the rest looked up from reference TRBV9 and TRBJ2-1, is DSGVTQTPKHLITATGQRVTLRCSPRSGDLSVYWYQQSLDQGLQFLIQYYNGEERAKGNILERFSAQQFPDLHSELNLSSLELGDSALYFCASSVEGGAGGRNEQFFGPGTRLTVL.

This clone was seen only a few times. The V call is TRBV4-1, the J call TRBJ2-1; 8 bases align to TRBD2. Germline CDR1 and CDR2: MGHRA and YSYEKL. This CDR3 has 17 residues. V was pared by 0 bases and J by 6 bases, with 10 bases of the junction left unmatched. The CDR3 bases are TGCGCCAGCAGCCAAGAACCGCCCAGCGGGAGTGGCAATGAGCAGTTCTTC. This encodes CASSQEPPSGSGNEQFF.